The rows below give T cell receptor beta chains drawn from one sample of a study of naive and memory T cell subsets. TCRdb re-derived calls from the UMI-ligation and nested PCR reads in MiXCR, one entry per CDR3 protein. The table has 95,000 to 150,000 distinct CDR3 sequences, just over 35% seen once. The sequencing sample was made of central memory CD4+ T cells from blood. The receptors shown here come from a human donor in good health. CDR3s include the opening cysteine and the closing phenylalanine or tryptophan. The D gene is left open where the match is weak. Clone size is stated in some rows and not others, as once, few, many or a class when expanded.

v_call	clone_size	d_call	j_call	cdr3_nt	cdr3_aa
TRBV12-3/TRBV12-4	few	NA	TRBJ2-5	TGTGCCAGCAGTTTAGCGGCAAACCAAGAGACCCAGTACTTC	CASSLAANQETQYF
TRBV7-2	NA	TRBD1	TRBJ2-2	TGTGCCAGCAGCTTAGGGGACAGGGCAAGGGGGGAGCTGTTTTTT	CASSLGDRARGELFF
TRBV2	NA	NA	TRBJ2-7	TGTGCCAACCGTTACGGACACGGTATCAACGAGCAGTACTTC	CANRYGHGINEQYF
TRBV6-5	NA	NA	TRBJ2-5	TGTGCCAGCAGGACCCCTCGGACGTTCGGTGAGACCCAGTACTTC	CASRTPRTFGETQYF
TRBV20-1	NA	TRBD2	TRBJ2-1	TGCAGTGCTAGCGGAGCGGGATATTACAATGAGCAGTTCTTC	CSASGAGYYNEQFF
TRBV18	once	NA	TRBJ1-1	TGTGCCAGCTCGTTCAGGGCTGCGGGGAACACTGAAGCTTTCTTT	CASSFRAAGNTEAFF
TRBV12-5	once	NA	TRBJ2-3	TGTGCTAGTGGTACCAAGGATACGCAGTATTTT	CASGTKDTQYF
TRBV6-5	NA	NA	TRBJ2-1	TGTGCCAGCAGGGAAGCGGGCTCCTACAATGAGCAGTTCTTC	CASREAGSYNEQFF
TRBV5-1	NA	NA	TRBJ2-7	TGCGCCAGCAGCTTGGGGGGGGACATAAACGAGCAGTACTTC	CASSLGGDINEQYF
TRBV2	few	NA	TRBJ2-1	TGTGCCAGCAGTCCCACACCAAGCTCCTACAATGAGCAGTTCTTC	CASSPTPSSYNEQFF
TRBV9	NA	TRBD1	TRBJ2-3	TGTGCCAGCAGCATACGGACAGGGGCTAACACAGATACGCAGTATTTT	CASSIRTGANTDTQYF
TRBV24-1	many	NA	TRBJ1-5	TGTGCCACCAGTGATTTCGAGGGGTGCAATCAGCCCCAGCATTTT	CATSDFEGCNQPQHF
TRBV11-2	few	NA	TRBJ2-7	TGTGCCAGCAGCTTAGGTATCGGCGAGCAGTACTTC	CASSLGIGEQYF
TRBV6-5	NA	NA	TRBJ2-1	TGTGCCACTCGGACTACGGGGAATGAGCAGTTCTTC	CATRTTGNEQFF
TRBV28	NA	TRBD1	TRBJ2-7	TGTGCCAGTAAAGGGGGCACTTACGAGCAGTACTTC	CASKGGTYEQYF
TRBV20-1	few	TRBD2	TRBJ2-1	TGCAGTGCTAGGGTTTGGACTAGATATGAGCAGTTCTTC	CSARVWTRYEQFF
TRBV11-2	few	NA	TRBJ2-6	TGTGCCAGCAGCTTAGATGGCAGGGCCTACTCTGGGGCCAACGTCCTGACTTTC	CASSLDGRAYSGANVLTF
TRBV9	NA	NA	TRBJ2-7	TGTGCCAGCAGCTCAACCGGGACAACCTACGAGCAGTACTTC	CASSSTGTTYEQYF
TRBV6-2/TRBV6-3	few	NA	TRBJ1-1	TGTGCCAGCAGTTACGAACCGACAGGTGAAGCTTTCTTT	CASSYEPTGEAFF
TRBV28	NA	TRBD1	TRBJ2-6	TGTGCCAGCAGTCCCGCGCAGGGGGCATCTGGGGCCAACGTCCTGACTTTC	CASSPAQGASGANVLTF
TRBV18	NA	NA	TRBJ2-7	TGTGCCAGCTCACCGCTCGATACCTACGAGCAGTACTTC	CASSPLDTYEQYF
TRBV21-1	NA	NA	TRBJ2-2	TGTGCCAGCAGCAGGGGACGGACGAACACCGGGGAGCTGTTTTTT	CASSRGRTNTGELFF
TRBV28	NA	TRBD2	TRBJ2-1	TGTGCCTCCAGGGCGGGAGGGGGGGATGAGCAGTTCTTC	CASRAGGGDEQFF
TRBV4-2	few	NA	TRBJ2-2	TGTGCCAGCAGCCAAGATTCTTCGAACACCGGGGAGCTGTTTTTT	CASSQDSSNTGELFF
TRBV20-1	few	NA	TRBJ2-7	TGCAGTGCTATACGCGGGATGGGCGAGCAGTACTTC	CSAIRGMGEQYF
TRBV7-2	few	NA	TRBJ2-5	TGTGCCAGCAGCTTATATAACCAAGAGACCCAGTACTTC	CASSLYNQETQYF
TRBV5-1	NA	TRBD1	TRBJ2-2	TGCGCCAGCAGCCAAGGACAGGGGAGGACCGGGGAGCTGTTTTTT	CASSQGQGRTGELFF
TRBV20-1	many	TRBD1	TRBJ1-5	TGCAGTGCTAGAGGGGACAGGGATCAGCCCCAGCATTTT	CSARGDRDQPQHF
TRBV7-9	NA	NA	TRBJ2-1	TGTGCCAGCAGCTTAGAGAGAGCTTTGAGCTCCTACAATGAGCAGTTCTTC	CASSLERALSSYNEQFF
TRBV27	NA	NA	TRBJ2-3	TGTGCCAGCAGTCCGAGGACCGTCCAGAATACGCAGTATTTT	CASSPRTVQNTQYF
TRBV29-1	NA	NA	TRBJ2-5	TGCAGCGCCGGAGAACAAGAGACCCAGTACTTC	CSAGEQETQYF
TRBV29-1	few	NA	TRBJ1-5	TGCAGCGTATCGCAGGGGATCAATCAGCCCCAGCATTTT	CSVSQGINQPQHF
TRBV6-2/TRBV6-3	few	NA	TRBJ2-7	TGTGCCAGCAGTTACTCTGGGACGGGGACCTACGAGCAGTACTTC	CASSYSGTGTYEQYF
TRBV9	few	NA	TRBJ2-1	TGTGCCAGCAGCCGTGGGGACCAAACCTACAATGAGCAGTTCTTC	CASSRGDQTYNEQFF
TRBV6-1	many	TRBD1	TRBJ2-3	TGTGCCAGCAGTGGTAAGGGGGCCGGGACAGATACGCAGTATTTT	CASSGKGAGTDTQYF
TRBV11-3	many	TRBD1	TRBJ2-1	TGTGCCAGCAGCATGACCATTAGACAGGGCTCCTACAATGAGCAGTTCTTC	CASSMTIRQGSYNEQFF
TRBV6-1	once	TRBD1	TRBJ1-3	TGTGGGACAGGAGTTGGAAACACCATATATTTT	CGTGVGNTIYF
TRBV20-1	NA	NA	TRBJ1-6	TGCAGTGCTAGAGATTTAGGTTCAGGTTCACCCCTCCACTTT	CSARDLGSGSPLHF
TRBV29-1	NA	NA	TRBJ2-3	TGCAGCGTTGAGGTTATGCGGGGCACAGATACGCAGAATTTT	CSVEVMRGTDTQNF
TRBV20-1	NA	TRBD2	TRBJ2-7	TGCAGTGCTAGTGGGACTAGCGGGAGGCACGAGCAGTACTTC	CSASGTSGRHEQYF
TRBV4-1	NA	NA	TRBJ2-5	TGCGCCAGCAGCCAAGGAAGGGGGAGGGAGACCCAGTACTTC	CASSQGRGRETQYF
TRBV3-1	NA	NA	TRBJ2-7	TGTGCCACCAGCATCGTCCCAGACAGAGAGCAGTACTTC	CATSIVPDREQYF
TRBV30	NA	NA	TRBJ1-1	TGTGCCTACCAGCCTCAGGGTCCTAATGGTGAAGCTTTCTTT	CAYQPQGPNGEAFF
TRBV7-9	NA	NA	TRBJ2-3	TGTGCCAGCAGCTTAGCGGCGGTTAGTACAGATACGCAGTATTTT	CASSLAAVSTDTQYF
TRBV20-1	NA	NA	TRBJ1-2	TGCAGTGCTAGAAATGGAGGTCAACGCTATGGCTACACCTTC	CSARNGGQRYGYTF
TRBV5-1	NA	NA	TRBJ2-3	TGCGCCAGCAGCTTGTTAGGGGGTAAGGCAGATACGCAGTATTTT	CASSLLGGKADTQYF
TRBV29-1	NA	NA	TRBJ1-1	TGCAGCGTGACCCTAATTACCTCCGGGACCTCGGCTTTCTTT	CSVTLITSGTSAFF